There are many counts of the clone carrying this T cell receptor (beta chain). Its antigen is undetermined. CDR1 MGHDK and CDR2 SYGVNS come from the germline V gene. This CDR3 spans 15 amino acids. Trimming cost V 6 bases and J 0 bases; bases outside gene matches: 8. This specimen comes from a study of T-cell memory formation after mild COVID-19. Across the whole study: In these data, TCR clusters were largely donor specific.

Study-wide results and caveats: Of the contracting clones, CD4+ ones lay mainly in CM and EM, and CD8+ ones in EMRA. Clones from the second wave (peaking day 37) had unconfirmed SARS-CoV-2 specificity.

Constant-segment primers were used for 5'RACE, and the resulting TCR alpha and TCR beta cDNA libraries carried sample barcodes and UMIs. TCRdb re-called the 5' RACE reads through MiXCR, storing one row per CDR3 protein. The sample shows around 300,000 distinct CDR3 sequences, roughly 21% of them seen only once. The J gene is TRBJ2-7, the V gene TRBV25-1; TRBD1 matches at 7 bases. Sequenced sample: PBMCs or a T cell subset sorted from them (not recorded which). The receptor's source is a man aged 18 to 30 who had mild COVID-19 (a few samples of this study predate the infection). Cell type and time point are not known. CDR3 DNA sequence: TGTGCCAGCAGCCCCAGTGACAGGGCCTCCTACGAGCAGTACTTC. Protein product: CASSPSDRASYEQYF.